Presented here are 10 T cell receptor beta chains from one specimen sequenced in a study of shared clonotypes between healthy human individuals (dated by TCRdb to the early 2020s). The method was the immunoSEQ multiplex PCR assay. Not all clones reach the TCRdb copy of this immuneACCESS table, which keeps in-frame sequences only. Checked studies attribute under half of the gap to unresolved V genes and leave the rest unexplained. The sample profile shows 95,000 to 120,000 clones; approximately 70% of them were found once. In total, the top ten clones hold 20% to 25% of the sample. The sample taken for sequencing was memory CD8+ T cells sorted from blood. In light of the paper, this sample's cell subset or site label describes: CD45RO+ cells pooled with CCR7-negative TemRA cells. These receptors were taken from a woman in her thirties in good health.

This chain uses TRBV2 with TRBJ2-7; 7 nucleotides line up with TRBD1. Germline trimming cut 4 bases from V and 3 bases from J; bases unmatched to any gene: 9. The length of the CDR3 is 15 residues. In germline, CDR1 is SNHLY, CDR2 FYNNEI. CDR3 DNA: TGTGCCAGCAGTGGTAAGAAAGGACAGGACTACGAGCAGTACTTC. Amino acids: CASSGKKGQDYEQYF.

The chain couples TRBV28 to TRBJ2-1; 8 nucleotides line up with TRBD2. Germline CDR1 and CDR2: MDHEN and SYDVKM. The CDR3 runs 18 residues. J was trimmed by 2 bases and V by 6 bases; bases with no gene match: 15. The CDR3 DNA is TGTGCCAGCAGACGCACCGACTCCGGGACTAGTCCCTACAATGAGCAGTTCTTC. Its translation: CASRRTDSGTSPYNEQFF.

DNA for the CDR3: TGTGCCTGGAGTGTAGTCCTACCAGGCACAGATACGCAGTATTTT. Protein product: CAWSVVLPGTDTQYF. V is TRBV30 and J is TRBJ2-3; D not resolved. Trimming shortened V by 0 bases and J by 1 base, and 11 bases separated the two germline ends. In germline, CDR1 is GTSNPN, CDR2 SVGIG (reference sequence). The CDR3 length is 15 residues.

The J gene is TRBJ1-3, the V gene TRBV28; D not resolved. There are 16 residues in the CDR3. V was shortened by 6 bases and J by 7 bases, with 22 bases between the two germline ends. The germline CDR1 and CDR2 sequences are MDHEN and SYDVKM. CDR3 sequence (DNA): TGTGCCAGCAGCCTGATCTGGCCGGCGCGAGTCAACACCATATATTTT. It encodes CASSLIWPARVNTIYF.

This clone was detected many times. The rearrangement links TRBV15 to TRBJ2-6, with D possibly matching TRBD1 (7 bases). V gave up 3 bases and J gave up 0 bases, with 9 bases separating them. Germline CDR1 is LNHNV and CDR2 is YYDKDF (reference sequence). This CDR3 is 16 amino acids long. The CDR3 sequence is CATSRQGGSGANVLTF. DNA for the CDR3: TGTGCCACCAGCAGGCAGGGGGGCTCTGGGGCCAACGTCCTGACTTTC. Full variable domain (remainder filled in from reference TRBV15 and TRBJ2-6): DAMVIQNPRYQVTQFGKPVTLSCSQTLNHNVMYWYQQKSSQAPKLLFHYYDKDFNNEADTPDNFQSRRPNTSFCFLDIRSPGLGDTAMYLCATSRQGGSGANVLTFGAGSRLTVL.

This chain uses TRBV7-7 with TRBJ1-3, with a weak D call TRBD1 (5 bases). CDR1 and CDR2 from the germline V gene are SSHAT and FNYEAQ (reference sequence). V was shortened by 2 bases and J by 1 base, with 18 bases between the two germline ends. The CDR3 spans 18 residues. CDR3 protein: CASSLNWGMRLSGNTIYF. The CDR3 region has the DNA TGTGCCAGCAGCTTAAATTGGGGGATGAGATTGTCTGGAAACACCATATATTTT.

The chain has TRBV28 and TRBJ2-7; TRBD2 matches 13 bases. Germline-derived CDR1 and CDR2 are MDHEN and SYDVKM. The CDR3 runs to 18 residues. The V segment lost 4 bases and the J segment 4 bases; nucleotides outside the gene matches: 13. CDR3 coding DNA: TGTGCCAGCAGTTCTAGCTATGAATCACTAGCGGGAGGGTACGAGCAGTACTTC. Translation gives CASSSSYESLAGGYEQYF.

This chain connects TRBV14 to TRBJ2-7; 9 nucleotides match TRBD1. CDR1 and CDR2 (germline): SGHDN, FVKESK. Trimming cost V 4 bases and J 3 bases; bases outside gene matches: 10. The CDR3 is 16 residues long. The CDR3 sequence: CASSPRIGTGNYEQYF. CDR3 DNA: TGTGCCAGCAGCCCACGAATCGGGACAGGGAACTACGAGCAGTACTTC.

CDR3 bases: TGTGCCAGCACTTATCTAGGGGGGGCAGGTATGGACGAGCAGTACTTC. Protein product: CASTYLGGAGMDEQYF. This chain links TRBV28 with TRBJ2-7; perhaps TRBD2 as D (7 bases). Germline V gene sequence: CDR1 MDHEN, CDR2 SYDVKM. This CDR3 has 16 amino acids. V shed 7 bases and J shed 5 bases, with 24 bases lying between them.

This clone was detected once. This chain joins TRBV28 and TRBJ1-5; 8 positions agree with TRBD1. With 4 bases clipped from V and 0 bases from J, the junction kept 14 bases outside the gene matches. CDR1 is MDHEN, CDR2 SYDVKM, per germline. This CDR3 is built from 19 residues. The CDR3 spells CASSSHRGKFLYSNQPQHF. CDR3 sequence (DNA): TGTGCCAGCAGTTCTCACAGGGGGAAATTCTTGTATAGCAATCAGCCCCAGCATTTT.